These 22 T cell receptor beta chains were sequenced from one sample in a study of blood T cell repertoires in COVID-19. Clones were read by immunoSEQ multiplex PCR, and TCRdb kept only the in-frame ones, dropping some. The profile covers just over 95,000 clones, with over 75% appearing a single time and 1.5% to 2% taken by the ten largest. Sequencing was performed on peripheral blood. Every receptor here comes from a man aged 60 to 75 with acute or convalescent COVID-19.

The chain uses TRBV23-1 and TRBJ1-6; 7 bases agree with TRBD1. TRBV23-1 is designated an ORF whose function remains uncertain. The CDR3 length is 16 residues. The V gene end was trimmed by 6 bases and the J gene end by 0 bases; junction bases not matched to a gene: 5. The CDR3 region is CASRNRGSSYNSPLHF. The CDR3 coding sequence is TGCGCCAGCAGGAACAGGGGTAGCTCCTATAATTCACCCCTCCACTTT.

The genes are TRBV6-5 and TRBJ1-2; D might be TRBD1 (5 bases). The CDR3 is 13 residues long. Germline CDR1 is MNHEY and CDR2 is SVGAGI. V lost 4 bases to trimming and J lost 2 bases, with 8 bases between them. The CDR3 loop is CASSSTANYGYTF. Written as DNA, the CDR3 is TGTGCCAGCAGTTCGACAGCGAACTATGGCTACACCTTC.

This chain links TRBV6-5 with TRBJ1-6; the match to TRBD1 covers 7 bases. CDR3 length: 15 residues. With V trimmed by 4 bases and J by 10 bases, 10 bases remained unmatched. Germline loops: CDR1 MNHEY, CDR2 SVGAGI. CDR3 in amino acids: CASSLSYRGGSPLHF. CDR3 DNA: TGTGCCAGCAGTTTATCATACAGGGGCGGGTCACCCCTCCACTTT.

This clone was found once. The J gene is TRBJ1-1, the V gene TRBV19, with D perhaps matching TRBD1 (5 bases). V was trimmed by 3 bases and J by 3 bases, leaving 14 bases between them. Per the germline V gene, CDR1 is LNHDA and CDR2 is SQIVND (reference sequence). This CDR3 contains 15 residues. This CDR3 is CASSMSGLVDTEAFF. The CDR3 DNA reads TGTGCCAGTAGTATGTCAGGGTTAGTGGACACTGAAGCTTTCTTT.

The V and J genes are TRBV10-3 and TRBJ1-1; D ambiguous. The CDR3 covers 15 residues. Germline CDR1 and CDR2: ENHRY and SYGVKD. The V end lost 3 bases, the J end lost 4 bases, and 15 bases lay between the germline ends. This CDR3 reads CAISDPGREGTEAFF. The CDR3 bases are TGTGCCATCAGTGACCCCGGACGGGAGGGCACTGAAGCTTTCTTT.

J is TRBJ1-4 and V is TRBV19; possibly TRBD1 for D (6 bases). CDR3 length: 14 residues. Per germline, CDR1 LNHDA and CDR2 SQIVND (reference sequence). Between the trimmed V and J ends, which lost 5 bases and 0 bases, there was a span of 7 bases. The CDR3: CASSYRATNEKLFF. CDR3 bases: TGTGCCAGTAGTTACAGGGCAACTAATGAAAAACTGTTTTTT.

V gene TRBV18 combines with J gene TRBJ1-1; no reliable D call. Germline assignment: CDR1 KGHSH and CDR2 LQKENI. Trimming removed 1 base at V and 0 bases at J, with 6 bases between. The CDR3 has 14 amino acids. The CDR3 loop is CASSPQELNTEAFF. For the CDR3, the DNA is TGTGCCAGCTCACCACAGGAGTTGAACACTGAAGCTTTCTTT.

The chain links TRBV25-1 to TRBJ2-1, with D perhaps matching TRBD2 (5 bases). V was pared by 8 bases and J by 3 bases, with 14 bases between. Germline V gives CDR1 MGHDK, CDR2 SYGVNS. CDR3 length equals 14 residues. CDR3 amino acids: CASRGSGSYNEQFF. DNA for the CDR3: TGTGCCAGCCGCGGGTCCGGAAGCTACAATGAGCAGTTCTTC.

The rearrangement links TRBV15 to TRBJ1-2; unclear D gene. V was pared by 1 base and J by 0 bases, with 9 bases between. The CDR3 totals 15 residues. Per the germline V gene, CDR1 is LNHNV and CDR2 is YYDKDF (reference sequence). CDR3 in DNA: TGTGCCACCAGCAGAGTAGGAGGAACTAACTATGGCTACACCTTC. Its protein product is CATSRVGGTNYGYTF.

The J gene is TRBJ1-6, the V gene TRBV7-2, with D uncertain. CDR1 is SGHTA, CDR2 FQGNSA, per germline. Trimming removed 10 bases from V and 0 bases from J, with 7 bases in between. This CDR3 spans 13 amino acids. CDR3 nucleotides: TGTGCCACCTCGAGCTCCTATAATTCACCCCTCCACTTT. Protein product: CATSSSYNSPLHF.

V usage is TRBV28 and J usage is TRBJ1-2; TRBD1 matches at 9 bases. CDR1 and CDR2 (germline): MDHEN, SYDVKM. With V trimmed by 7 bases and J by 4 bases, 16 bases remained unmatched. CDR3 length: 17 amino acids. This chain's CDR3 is CASTRVGGDREAYGYTF. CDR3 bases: TGTGCCAGCACCCGGGTTGGAGGGGACAGGGAAGCCTATGGCTACACCTTC.

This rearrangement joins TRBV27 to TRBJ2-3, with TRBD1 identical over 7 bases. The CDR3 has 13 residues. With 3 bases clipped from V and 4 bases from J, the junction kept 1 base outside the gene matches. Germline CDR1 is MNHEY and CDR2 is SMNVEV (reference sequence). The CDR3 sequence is CASSLQGADTQYF. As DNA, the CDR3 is TGTGCCAGCAGTTTGCAGGGGGCAGATACGCAGTATTTT.

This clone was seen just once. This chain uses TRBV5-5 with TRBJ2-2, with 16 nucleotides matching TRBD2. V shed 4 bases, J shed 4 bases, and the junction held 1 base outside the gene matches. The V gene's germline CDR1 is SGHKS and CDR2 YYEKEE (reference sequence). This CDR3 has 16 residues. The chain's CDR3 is CASSGTSGGATGELFF. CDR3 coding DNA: TGTGCCAGCAGCGGGACTAGCGGGGGGGCCACCGGGGAGCTGTTTTTT.

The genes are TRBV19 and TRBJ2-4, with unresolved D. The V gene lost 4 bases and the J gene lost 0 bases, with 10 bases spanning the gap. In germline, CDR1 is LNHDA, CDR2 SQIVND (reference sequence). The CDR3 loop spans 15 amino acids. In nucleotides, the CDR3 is TGTGCCAGTAGTACGTTAGATTTAGCCAAAAACATTCAGTACTTC. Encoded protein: CASSTLDLAKNIQYF.

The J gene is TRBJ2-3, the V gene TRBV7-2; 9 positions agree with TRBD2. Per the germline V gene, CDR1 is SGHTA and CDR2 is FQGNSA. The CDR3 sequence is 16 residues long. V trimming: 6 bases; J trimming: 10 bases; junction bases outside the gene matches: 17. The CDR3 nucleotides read TGTGCCAGCAGTTCCATGGTAGTAGCGGGGGTGGGGGCGCAGTATTTT. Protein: CASSSMVVAGVGAQYF.

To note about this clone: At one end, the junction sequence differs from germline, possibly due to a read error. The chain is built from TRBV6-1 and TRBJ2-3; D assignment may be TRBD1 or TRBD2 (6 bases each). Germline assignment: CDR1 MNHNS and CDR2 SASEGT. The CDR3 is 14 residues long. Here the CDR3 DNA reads TGTGCCAGCAGGGAAGGGGGGCCAACAGATACGCAGTATTTT. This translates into CASREGGPTDTQYF.

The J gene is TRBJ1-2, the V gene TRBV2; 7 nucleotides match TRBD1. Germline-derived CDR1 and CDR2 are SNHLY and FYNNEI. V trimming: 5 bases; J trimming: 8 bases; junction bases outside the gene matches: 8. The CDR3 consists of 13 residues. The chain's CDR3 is CASSSTGPGGYTF. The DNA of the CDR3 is TGTGCCAGCAGTTCGACAGGGCCGGGAGGCTACACCTTC.

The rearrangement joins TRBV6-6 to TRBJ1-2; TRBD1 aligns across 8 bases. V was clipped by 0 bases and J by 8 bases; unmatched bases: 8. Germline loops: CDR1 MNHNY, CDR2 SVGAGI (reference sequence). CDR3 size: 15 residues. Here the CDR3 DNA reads TGTGCCAGCAGTTACTCGTCAGGGGGCGCCGGGGGCTACACCTTC. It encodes CASSYSSGGAGGYTF.

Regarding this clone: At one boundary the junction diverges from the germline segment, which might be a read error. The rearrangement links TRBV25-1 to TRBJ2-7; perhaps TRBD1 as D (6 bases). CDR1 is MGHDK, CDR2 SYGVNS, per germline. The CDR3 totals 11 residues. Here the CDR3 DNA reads TGTGCCAGCAGTGCGAACCGGGACACTAGCTTC. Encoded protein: CASSANRDTSF.

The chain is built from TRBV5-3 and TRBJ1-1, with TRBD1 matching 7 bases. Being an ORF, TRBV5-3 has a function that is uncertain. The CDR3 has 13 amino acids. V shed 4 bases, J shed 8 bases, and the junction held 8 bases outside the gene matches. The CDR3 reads CARSRDRVYEAFF. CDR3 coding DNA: TGTGCCAGAAGCCGCGACAGGGTATACGAAGCTTTCTTT.

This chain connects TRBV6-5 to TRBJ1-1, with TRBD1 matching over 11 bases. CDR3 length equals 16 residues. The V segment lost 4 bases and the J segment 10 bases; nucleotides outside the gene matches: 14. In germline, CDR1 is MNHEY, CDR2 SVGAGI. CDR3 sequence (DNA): TGTGCCAGCAGTTCTCAGAACCCCGGACAGGGGGCCGGAGCTTTCTTT. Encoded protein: CASSSQNPGQGAGAFF.

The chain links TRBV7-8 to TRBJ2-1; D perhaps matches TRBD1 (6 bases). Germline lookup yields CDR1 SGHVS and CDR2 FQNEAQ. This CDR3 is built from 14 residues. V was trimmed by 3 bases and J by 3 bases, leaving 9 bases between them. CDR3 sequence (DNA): TGTGCCAGCAGCTTGCGACAGGTCTACAATGAGCAGTTCTTC. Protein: CASSLRQVYNEQFF.